This T cell receptor beta chain was observed in a study of shared clonotypes between healthy human individuals. After removal of 0 bases from V and 0 bases from J, the junction contained 8 bases not matched to a gene. From germline, CDR1 is SGHAT and CDR2 FQNNGV. The CDR3 length is 19 residues. The table came from immunoSEQ multiplex PCR; TCRdb's copy has only in-frame clones and leaves some out. This sample yields roughly 2.5 million clones, of which over 85% are seen a single time; roughly 0.14% belongs to the top ten. This sequence was found in a man between 18 and 29 years old in good health. The V gene is TRBV11-2, the J gene TRBJ2-1, with 10 bases aligning to TRBD2. Sequencing input: naive CD4+ T cells sorted from blood. Stated subset: CD45RA+ positively selected. The CDR3 spells CASSLDKASGRSSYNEQFF. DNA for the CDR3: TGTGCCAGCAGCTTAGATAAGGCTAGCGGGAGAAGCTCCTACAATGAGCAGTTCTTC.